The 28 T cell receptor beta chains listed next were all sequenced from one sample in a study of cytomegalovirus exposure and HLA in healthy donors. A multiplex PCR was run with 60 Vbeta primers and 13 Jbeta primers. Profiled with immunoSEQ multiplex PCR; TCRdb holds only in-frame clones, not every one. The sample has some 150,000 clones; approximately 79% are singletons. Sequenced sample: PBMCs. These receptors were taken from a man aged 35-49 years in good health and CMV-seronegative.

CDR3 loop: CASSKTGTRVQETQYF. The CDR3 bases are TGTGCCAGCAGCAAGACCGGGACTAGAGTACAAGAGACCCAGTACTTC. This sequence joins TRBV5-4 and TRBJ2-5; 8 bases line up with TRBD2. This CDR3 is built from 16 residues. Per germline, CDR1 SGHNT and CDR2 YYREEE (reference sequence). V lost 4 bases, J lost 2 bases, and 10 bases stayed unmatched.

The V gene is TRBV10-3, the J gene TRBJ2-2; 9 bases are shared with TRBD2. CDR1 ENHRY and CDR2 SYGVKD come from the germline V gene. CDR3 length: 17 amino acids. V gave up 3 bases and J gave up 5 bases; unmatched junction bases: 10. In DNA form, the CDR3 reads TGTGCCATCAGTGACCGGCCCGCGGGAGGGGGGACCGGGGAGCTGTTTTTT. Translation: CAISDRPAGGGTGELFF.

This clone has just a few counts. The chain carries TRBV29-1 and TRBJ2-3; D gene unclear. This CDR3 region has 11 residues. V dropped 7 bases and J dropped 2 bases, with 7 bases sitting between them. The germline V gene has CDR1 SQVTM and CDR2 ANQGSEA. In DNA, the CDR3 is TGCAGCGCCCGTCCCACAGATACGCAGTATTTT. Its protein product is CSARPTDTQYF.

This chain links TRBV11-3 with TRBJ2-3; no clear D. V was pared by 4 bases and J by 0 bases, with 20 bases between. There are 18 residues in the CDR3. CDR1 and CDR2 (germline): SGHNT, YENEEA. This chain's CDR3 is CASSSPPYARASTDTQYF. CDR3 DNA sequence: TGTGCCAGCAGCTCGCCCCCCTATGCGCGCGCTAGCACAGATACGCAGTATTTT.

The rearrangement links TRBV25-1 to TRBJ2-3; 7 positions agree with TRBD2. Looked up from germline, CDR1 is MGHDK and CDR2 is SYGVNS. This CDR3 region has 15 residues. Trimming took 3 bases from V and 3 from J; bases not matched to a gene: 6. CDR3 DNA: TGTGCCAGCAGTGATCCCAGCGGGATAACAGATACGCAGTATTTT. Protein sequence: CASSDPSGITDTQYF.

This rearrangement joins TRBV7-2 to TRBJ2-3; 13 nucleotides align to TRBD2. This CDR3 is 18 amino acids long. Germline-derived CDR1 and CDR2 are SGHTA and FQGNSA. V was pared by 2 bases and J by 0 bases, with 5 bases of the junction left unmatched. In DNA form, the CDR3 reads TGTGCCAGCAGCTTACTAGGACTAGCGGGGGTTAGCACAGATACGCAGTATTTT. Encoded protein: CASSLLGLAGVSTDTQYF.

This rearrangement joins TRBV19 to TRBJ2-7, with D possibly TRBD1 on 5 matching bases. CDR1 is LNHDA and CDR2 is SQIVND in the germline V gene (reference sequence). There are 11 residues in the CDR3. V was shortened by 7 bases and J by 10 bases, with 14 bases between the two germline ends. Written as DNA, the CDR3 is TGTGCCAGTATTAAGGCACAGGTACAGTACTTC. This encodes CASIKAQVQYF. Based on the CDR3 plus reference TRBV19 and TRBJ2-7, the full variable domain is DGGITQSPKYLFRKEGQNVTLSCEQNLNHDAMYWYRQDPGQGLRLIYYSQIVNDFQKGDIAEGYSVSREKKESFPLTVTSAQKNPTAFYLCASIKAQVQYFGPGTRLTVT.

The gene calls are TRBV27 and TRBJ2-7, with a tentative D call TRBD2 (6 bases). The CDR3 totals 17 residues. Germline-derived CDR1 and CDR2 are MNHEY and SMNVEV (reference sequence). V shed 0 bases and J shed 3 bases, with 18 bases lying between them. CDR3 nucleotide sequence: TGTGCCAGCAGTTTATCTCTGTGGTTAGCGGAGAACTACGAGCAGTACTTC. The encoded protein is CASSLSLWLAENYEQYF.

The CDR3 region is CASSPGGGSDTQYF. For the CDR3, the DNA is TGTGCCAGCAGCCCGGGGGGTGGATCAGATACGCAGTATTTT. The rearrangement uses TRBV7-2 and TRBJ2-3; TRBD2 aligns across 7 bases. Germline V gene data show CDR1 as SGHTA and CDR2 as FQGNSA. The CDR3 consists of 14 residues. Trimming at V came to 5 bases and at J to 4 bases, leaving 6 bases not matched to a gene.

CDR3: CAIRAAVQETQYF. The CDR3 DNA reads TGTGCCATCAGAGCAGCGGTCCAAGAGACCCAGTACTTC. The chain uses TRBV10-3 and TRBJ2-5; possible D gene TRBD2, 5 bases. The CDR3 has 13 residues. Germline-derived CDR1 and CDR2 are ENHRY and SYGVKD. Between the trimmed V and J ends, which lost 6 bases and 1 base, there was a span of 9 bases.

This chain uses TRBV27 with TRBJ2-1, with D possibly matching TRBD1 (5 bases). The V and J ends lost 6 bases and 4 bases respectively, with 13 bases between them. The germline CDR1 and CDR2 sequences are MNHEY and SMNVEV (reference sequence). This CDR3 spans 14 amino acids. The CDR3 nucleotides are TGTGCCAGCAGGGGCTCCAAGGGGTACAATGAGCAGTTCTTC. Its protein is CASRGSKGYNEQFF.

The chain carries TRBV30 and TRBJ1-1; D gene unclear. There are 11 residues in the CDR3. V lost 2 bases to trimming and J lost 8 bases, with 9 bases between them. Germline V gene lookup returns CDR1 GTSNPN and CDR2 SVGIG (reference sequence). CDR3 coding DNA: TGTGCCTGGAGTTATTCGGGGGAAGCTTTCTTT. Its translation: CAWSYSGEAFF.

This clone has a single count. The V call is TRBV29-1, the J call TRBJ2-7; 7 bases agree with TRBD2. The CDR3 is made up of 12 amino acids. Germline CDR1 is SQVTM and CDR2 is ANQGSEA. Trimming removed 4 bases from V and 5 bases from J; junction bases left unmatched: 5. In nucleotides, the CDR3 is TGCAGCGTTGTCCCGGGGGGTGACGAGCAGTACTTC. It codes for CSVVPGGDEQYF.

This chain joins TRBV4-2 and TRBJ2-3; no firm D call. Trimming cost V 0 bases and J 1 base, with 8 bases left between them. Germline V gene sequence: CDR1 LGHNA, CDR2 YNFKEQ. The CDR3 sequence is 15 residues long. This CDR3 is CASSQEWSGTDTQYF. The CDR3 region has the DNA TGTGCCAGCAGCCAAGAGTGGTCGGGCACAGATACGCAGTATTTT.

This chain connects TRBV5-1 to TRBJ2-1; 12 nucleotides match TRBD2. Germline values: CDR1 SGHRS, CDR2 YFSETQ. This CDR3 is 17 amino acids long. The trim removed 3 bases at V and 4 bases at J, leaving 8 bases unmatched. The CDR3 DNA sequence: TGCGCCAGCAGCTCTCTAGCGGGAGGGCCGGGGTACAATGAGCAGTTCTTC. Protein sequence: CASSSLAGGPGYNEQFF.

This CDR3 reads CASSQSGQYYNEQFF. The CDR3 DNA follows: TGTGCCAGCAGCCAGTCGGGACAATATTACAATGAGCAGTTCTTC. The rearrangement links TRBV4-2 to TRBJ2-1; a weak D match, TRBD1 (6 bases). CDR3 length equals 15 residues. V was clipped by 3 bases and J by 4 bases, with 13 bases between them. CDR1 is LGHNA and CDR2 is YNFKEQ in the germline V gene.

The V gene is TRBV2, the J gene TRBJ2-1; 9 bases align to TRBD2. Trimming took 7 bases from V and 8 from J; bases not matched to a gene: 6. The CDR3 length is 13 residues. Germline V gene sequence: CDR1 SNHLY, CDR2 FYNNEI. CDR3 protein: CASKGTSFDEQFF. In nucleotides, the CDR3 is TGTGCCAGCAAAGGGACTAGCTTCGATGAGCAGTTCTTC.

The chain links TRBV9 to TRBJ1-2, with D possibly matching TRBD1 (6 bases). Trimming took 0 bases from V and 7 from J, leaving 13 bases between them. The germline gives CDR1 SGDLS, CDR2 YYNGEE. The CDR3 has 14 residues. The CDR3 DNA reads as TGTGCCAGCAGCGTAGTGCCAGGGGATTCTGGCTACACCTTC. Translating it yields CASSVVPGDSGYTF.

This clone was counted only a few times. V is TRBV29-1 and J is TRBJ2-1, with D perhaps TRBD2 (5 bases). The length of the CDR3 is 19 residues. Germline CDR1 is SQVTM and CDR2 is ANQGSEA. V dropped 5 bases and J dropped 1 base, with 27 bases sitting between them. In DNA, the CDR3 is TGCAGCGTTCAATGGACTGACTCGCTAGCACCCTATTCCTACAATGAGCAGTTCTTC. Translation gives CSVQWTDSLAPYSYNEQFF.

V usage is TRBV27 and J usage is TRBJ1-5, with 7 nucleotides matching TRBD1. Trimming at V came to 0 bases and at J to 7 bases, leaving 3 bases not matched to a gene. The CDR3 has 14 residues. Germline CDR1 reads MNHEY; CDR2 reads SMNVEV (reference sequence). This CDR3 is CASSLSRGKQPQHF. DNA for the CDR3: TGTGCCAGCAGTTTATCCAGGGGGAAACAGCCCCAGCATTTT.

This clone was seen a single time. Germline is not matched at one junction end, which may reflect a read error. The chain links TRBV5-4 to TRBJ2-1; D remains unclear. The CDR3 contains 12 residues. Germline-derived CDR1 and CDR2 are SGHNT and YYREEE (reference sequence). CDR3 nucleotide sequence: TGTGCCAGCAACTTGCAACTCGGTGAGCAGTTCTTC. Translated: CASNLQLGEQFF.

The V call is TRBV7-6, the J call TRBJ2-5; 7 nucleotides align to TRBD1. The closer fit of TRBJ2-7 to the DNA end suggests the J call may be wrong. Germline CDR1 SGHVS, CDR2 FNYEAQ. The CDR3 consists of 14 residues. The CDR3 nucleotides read TGTGCCAGCAGCTTAGGGGACAGCTCCTACGAGCAGTACTTC. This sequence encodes CASSLGDSSYEQYF.

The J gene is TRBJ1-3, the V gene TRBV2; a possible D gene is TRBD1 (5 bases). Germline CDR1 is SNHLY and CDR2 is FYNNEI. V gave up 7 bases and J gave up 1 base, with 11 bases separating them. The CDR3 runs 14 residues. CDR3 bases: TGTGCCAGCACCTCGACAGTATCTGGAAACACCATATATTTT. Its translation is CASTSTVSGNTIYF.

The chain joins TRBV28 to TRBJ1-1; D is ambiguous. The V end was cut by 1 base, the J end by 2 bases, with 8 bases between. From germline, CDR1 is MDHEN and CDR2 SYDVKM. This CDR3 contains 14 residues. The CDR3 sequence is CASSLLRDNTEAFF. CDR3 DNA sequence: TGTGCCAGCAGTTTATTACGAGATAACACTGAAGCTTTCTTT.

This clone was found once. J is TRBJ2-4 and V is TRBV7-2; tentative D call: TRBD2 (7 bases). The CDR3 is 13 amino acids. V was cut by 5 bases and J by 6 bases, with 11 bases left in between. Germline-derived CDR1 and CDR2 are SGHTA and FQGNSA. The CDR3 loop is CASSLGGGNIQYF. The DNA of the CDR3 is TGTGCCAGCAGCCTAGGGGGGGGAAACATTCAGTACTTC.

The CDR3 nucleotides read TGTGCCAGCAGCCAAGATACGGGGGTGGTTAGTGGGGCCAACGTCCTGACTTTC. Amino acid sequence: CASSQDTGVVSGANVLTF. This rearrangement joins TRBV4-2 to TRBJ2-6, with D perhaps matching TRBD2 (6 bases). This CDR3 contains 18 residues. Trimming removed 0 bases from V and 3 bases from J, with 15 bases in between. Germline assignment: CDR1 LGHNA and CDR2 YNFKEQ.

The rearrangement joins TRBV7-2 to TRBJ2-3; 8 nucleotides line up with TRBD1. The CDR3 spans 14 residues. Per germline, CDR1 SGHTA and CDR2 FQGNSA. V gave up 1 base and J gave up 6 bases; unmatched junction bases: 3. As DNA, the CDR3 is TGTGCCAGCAGCTTAGACAGGGGGGCTGATACGCAGTATTTT. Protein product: CASSLDRGADTQYF.

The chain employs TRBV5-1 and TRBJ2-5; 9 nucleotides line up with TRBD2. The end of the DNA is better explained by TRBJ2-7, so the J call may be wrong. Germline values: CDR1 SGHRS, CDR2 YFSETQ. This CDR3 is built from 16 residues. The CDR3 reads CASSPITIAGVYEQYF. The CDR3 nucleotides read TGCGCCAGCAGCCCAATTACAATAGCGGGGGTCTACGAGCAGTACTTC.